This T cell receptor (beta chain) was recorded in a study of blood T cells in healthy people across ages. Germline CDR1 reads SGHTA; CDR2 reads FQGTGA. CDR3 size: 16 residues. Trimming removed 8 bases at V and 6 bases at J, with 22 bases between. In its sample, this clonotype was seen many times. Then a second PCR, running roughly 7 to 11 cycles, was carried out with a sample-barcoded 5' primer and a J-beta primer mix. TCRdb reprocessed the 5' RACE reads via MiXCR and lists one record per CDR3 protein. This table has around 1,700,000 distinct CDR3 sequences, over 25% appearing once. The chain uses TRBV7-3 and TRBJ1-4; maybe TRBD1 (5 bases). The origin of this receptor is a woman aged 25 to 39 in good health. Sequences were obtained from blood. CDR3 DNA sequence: TGTGCCAGCTTTCTAATACAACAGGAAGGGGATGAAAAACTGTTTTTT. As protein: CASFLIQQEGDEKLFF. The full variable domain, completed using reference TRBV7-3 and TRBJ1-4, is GAGVSQTPSNKVTEKGKYVELRCDPISGHTALYWYRQSLGQGPEFLIYFQGTGAADDSGLPNDRFFAVRPEGSVSTLKIQRTERGDSAVYLCASFLIQQEGDEKLFFGSGTQLSVL.